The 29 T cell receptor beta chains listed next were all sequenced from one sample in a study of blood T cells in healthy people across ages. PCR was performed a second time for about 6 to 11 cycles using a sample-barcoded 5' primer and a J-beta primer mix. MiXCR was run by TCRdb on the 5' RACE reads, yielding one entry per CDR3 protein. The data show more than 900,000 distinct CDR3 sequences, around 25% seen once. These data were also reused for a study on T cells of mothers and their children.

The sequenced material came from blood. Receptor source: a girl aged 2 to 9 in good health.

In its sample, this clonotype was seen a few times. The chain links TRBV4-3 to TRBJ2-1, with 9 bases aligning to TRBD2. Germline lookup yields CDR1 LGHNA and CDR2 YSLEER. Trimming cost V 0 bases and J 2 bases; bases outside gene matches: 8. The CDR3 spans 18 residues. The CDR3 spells CASSQDLSAGGPYNEQFF. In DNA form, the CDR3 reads TGCGCCAGCAGCCAAGATCTGTCAGCGGGGGGTCCCTACAATGAGCAGTTCTTC.

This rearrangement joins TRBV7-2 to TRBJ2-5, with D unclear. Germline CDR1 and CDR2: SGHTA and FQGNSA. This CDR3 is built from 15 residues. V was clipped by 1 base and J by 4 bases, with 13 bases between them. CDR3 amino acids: CASSLVVTPSETQYF. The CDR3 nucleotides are TGTGCCAGCAGCTTAGTCGTGACTCCTTCAGAGACCCAGTACTTC.

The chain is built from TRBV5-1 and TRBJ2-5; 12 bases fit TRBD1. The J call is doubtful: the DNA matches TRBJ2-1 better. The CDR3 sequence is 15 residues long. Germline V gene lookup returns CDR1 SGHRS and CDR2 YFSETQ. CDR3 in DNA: TGCGCCAGCAGCTTGGGGGACAGGGGGCGACGGGAGCAGTTCTTC. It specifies CASSLGDRGRREQFF.

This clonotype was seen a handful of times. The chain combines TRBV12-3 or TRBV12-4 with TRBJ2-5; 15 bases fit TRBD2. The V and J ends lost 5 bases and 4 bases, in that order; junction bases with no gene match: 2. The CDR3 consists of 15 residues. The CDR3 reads CASSRGLAGGETQYF. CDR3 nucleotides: TGTGCCAGCAGTAGGGGACTAGCGGGAGGAGAGACCCAGTACTTC.

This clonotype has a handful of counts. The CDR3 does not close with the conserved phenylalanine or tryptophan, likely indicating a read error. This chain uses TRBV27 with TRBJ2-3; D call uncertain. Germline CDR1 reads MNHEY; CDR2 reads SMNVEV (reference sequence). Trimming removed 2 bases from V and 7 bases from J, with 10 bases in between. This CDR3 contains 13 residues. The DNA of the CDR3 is TGTGCCAGCAGTTTAGGGAACCCGAATACGCAGTATCTT. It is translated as CASSLGNPNTQYL.

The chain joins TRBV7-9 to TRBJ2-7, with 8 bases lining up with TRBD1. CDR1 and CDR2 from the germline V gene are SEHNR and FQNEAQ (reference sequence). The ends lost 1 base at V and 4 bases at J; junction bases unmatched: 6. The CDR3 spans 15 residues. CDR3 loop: CASSLGGQGTYEQYF. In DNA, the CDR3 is TGTGCCAGCAGCTTAGGAGGACAGGGAACTTACGAGCAGTACTTC. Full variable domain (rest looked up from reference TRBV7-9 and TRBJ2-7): DTGVSQNPRHKITKRGQNVTFRCDPISEHNRLYWYRQTLGQGPEFLTYFQNEAQLEKSRLLSDRFSAERPKGSFSTLEIQRTEQGDSAMYLCASSLGGQGTYEQYFGPGTRLTVT.

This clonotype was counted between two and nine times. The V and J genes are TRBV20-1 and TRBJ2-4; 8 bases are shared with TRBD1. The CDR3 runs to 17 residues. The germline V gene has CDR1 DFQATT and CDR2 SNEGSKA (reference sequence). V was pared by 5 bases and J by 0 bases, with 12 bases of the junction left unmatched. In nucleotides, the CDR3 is TGCAGTGCTGCCGACAGGGGATCCTTTTTAGCCAAAAACATTCAGTACTTC. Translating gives CSAADRGSFLAKNIQYF.

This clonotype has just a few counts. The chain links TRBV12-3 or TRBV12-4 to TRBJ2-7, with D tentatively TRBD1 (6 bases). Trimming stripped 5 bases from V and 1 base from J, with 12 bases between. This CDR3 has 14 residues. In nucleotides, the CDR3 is TGTGCCAGCAGTCTACAGGGAAGGTCCTACGAGCAGTACTTC. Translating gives CASSLQGRSYEQYF.

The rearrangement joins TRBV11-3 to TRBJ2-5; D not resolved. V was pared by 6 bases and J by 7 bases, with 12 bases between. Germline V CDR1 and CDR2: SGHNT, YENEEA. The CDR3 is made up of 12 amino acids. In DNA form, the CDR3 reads TGTGCCAGCAGTCACCCGGAAGGGACCCAGTACTTC. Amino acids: CASSHPEGTQYF. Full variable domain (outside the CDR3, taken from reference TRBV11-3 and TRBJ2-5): EAGVVQSPRYKIIEKKQPVAFWCNPISGHNTLYWYLQNLGQGPELLIRYENEEAVDDSQLPKDRFSAERLKGVDSTLKIQPAELGDSAVYLCASSHPEGTQYFGPGTRLLVL.

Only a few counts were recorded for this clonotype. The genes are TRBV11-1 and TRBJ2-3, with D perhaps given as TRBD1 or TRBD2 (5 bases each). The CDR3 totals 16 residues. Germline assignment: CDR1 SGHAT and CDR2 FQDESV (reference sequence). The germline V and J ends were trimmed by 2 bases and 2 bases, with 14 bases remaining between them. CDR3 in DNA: TGTGCCAGCAGCTTACCTTGGGACCAGTCCACAGATACGCAGTATTTT. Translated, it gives CASSLPWDQSTDTQYF.

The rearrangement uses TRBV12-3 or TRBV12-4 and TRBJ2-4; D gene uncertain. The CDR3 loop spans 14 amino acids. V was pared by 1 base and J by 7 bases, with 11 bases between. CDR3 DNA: TGTGCCAGCAGTTTAGGACTCCTCGGGAACATTCAGTACTTC. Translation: CASSLGLLGNIQYF.

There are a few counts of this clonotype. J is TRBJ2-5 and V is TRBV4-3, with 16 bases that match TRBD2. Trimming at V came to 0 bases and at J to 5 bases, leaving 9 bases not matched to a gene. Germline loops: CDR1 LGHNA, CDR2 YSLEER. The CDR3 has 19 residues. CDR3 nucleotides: TGCGCCAGCAGCCAAGATCCCGGGACTAGCGGGGGGGCAACGGAGACCCAGTACTTC. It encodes CASSQDPGTSGGATETQYF.

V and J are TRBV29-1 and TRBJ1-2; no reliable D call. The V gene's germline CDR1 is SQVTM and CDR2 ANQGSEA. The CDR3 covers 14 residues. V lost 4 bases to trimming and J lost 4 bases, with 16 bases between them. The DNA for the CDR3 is TGCAGCGTTGGGTTTCGAGGCGGTTCCTATGGCTACACCTTC. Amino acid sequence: CSVGFRGGSYGYTF.

Here the CDR3 DNA reads TGTGCCAGCAGTGGATTGGGCAAGGGGTACGAGCAGTACTTC. Protein: CASSGLGKGYEQYF. The chain recombines TRBV6-1 with TRBJ2-7, with a weak D call TRBD1 (5 bases). There are 14 residues in the CDR3. Trimming took 4 bases from V and 4 from J, leaving 14 bases between them. Germline-derived CDR1 and CDR2 are MNHNS and SASEGT.

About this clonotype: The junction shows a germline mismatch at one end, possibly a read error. The CDR3 DNA follows: TGTGTCAGCAGCTTCCTGCAGGGAAATCTTCAGGAAAAACTGTTTTTT. Encoded protein: CVSSFLQGNLQEKLFF. V and J are TRBV7-9 and TRBJ1-4; TRBD1 might be the D (5 bases). Germline CDR1 SEHNR, CDR2 FQNEAQ (reference sequence). This CDR3 spans 16 amino acids. The full variable domain, in which reference TRBV7-9 and TRBJ1-4 provide the parts outside the CDR3, is DTGVSQNPRHKITKRGQNVTFRCDPISEHNRLYWYRQTLGQGPEFLTYFQNEAQLEKSRLLSDRFSAERPKGSFSTLEIQRTEQGDSAMYLCVSSFLQGNLQEKLFFGSGTQLSVL.

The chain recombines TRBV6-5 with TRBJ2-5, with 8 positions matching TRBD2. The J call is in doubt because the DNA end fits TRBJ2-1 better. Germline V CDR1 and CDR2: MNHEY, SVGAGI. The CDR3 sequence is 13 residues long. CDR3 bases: TGTGCCAGCAGTTACTCGGTAGCGGGGGAGCAGTTCTTC. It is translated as CASSYSVAGEQFF.

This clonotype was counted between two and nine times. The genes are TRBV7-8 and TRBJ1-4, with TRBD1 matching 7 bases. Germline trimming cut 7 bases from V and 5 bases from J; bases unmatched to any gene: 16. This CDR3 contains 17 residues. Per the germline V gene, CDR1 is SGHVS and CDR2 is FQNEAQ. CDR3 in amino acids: CASILGQAGPINEKLFF. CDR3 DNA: TGTGCCAGCATACTCGGACAGGCAGGTCCCATAAATGAAAAACTGTTTTTT.

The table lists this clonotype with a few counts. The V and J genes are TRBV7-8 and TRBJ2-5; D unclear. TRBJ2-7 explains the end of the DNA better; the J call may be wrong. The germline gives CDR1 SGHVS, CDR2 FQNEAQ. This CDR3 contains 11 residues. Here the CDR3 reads CATSFKHEQYF. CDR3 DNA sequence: TGTGCCACCTCCTTTAAGCACGAGCAGTACTTC.

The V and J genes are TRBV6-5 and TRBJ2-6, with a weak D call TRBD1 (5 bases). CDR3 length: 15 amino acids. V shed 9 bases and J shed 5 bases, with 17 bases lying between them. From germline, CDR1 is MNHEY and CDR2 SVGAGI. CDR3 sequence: CASRNRTGWANVLTF. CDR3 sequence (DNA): TGTGCCAGTAGGAACAGGACGGGCTGGGCCAACGTCCTGACTTTC.

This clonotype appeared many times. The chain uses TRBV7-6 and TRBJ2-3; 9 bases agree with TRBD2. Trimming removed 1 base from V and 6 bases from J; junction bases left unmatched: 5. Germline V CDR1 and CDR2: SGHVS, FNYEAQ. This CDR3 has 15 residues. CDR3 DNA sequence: TGTGCCAGCAGCTTAGGCGGGGGGGCCGGGGATACGCAGTATTTT. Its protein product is CASSLGGGAGDTQYF.

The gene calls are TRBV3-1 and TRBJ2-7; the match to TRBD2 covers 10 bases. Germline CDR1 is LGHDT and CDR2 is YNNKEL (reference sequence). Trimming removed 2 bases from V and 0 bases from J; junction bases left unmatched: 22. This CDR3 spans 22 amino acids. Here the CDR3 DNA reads TGTGCCAGCAGCCAATCAACCTTAACTAGCGGGATCCCGAGTCACCGCTCCTACGAGCAGTACTTC. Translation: CASSQSTLTSGIPSHRSYEQYF.

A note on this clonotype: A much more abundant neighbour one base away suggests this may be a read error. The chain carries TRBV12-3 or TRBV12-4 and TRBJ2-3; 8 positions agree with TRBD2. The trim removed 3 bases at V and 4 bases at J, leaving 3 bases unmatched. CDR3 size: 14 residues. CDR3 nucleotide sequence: TGTGCCAGCAGTTTCATAGCGGGGTCAGATACGCAGTATTTT. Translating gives CASSFIAGSDTQYF.

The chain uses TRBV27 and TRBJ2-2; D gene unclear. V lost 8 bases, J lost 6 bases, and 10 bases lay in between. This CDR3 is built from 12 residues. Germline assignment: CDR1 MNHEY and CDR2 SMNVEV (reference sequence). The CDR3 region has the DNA TGTGCCAGCCTCTCGCTGGCCGGGGAGCTGTTTTTT. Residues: CASLSLAGELFF.

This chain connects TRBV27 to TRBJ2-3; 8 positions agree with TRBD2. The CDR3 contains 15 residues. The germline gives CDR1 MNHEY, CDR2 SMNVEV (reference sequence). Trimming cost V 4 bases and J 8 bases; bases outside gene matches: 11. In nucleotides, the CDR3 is TGTGCCAGCAGTTCAGGAATAGCGGGGTTTGGTACGCAGTATTTT. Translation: CASSSGIAGFGTQYF.

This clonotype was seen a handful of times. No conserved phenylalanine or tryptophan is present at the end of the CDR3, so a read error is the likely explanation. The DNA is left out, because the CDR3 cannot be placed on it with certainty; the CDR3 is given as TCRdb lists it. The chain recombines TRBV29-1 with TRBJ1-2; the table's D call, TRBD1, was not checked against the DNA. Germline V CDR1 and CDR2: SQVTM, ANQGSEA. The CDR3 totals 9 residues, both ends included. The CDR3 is CSVGGPSTL.

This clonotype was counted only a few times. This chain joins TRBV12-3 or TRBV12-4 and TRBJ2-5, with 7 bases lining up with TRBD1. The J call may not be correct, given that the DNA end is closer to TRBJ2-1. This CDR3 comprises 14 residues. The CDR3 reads CASSTWTGDNEQFF. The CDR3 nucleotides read TGTGCCAGCAGTACATGGACAGGAGACAATGAGCAGTTCTTC.

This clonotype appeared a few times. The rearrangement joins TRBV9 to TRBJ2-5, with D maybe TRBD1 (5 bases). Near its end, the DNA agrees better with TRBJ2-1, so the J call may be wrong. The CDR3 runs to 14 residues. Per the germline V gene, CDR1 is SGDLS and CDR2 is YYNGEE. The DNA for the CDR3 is TGTGCCAGCAGCGTCGGACGCCTCTCAGGGGAGCAGTTCTTC. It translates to CASSVGRLSGEQFF.

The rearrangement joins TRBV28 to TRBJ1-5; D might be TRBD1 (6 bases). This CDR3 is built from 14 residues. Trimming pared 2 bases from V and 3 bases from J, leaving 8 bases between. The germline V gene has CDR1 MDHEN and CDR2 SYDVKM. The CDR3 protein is CASSLRTANQPQHF. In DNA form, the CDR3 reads TGTGCCAGCAGTTTAAGGACAGCCAATCAGCCCCAGCATTTT.

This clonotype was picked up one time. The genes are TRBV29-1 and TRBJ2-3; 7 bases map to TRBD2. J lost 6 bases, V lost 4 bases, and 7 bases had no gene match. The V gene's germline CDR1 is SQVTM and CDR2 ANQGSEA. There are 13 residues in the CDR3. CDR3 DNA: TGCAGCGTTGTGGGACTATACCAGGATACGCAGTATTTT. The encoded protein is CSVVGLYQDTQYF.